Presented here are 17 T cell receptor beta chains from one specimen sequenced in a study of CD8+ T cells in alopecia areata. Treatment described: oral pan-JAK inhibitor, 5-10 mg twice daily. Extracted from the samples, RNA was reverse transcribed into cDNA to serve as the sequencing template. Some clones are missing from TCRdb's copy, which holds only in-frame ones; the method was immunoSEQ multiplex PCR. The sample carries 200,000 to 250,000 clones, approximately 70% recorded once. Sequenced material: CD4+ T cells sorted from blood, taken around week 42, from a patient treated with tofacitinib. The receptor source for this set is a human donor with alopecia areata.

The rearrangement links TRBV11-2 to TRBJ2-5; 9 nucleotides align to TRBD2. The CDR3 extends over 15 amino acids. CDR1 SGHAT and CDR2 FQNNGV come from the germline V gene. V lost 1 base, J lost 5 bases, and 5 bases stayed unmatched. In DNA form, the CDR3 reads TGTGCCAGCAGCTTAGTAAGCGGGGGGACGGAGACCCAGTACTTC. Translated: CASSLVSGGTETQYF.

The CDR3 coding sequence is TGTGCCAGCAGGATGGCGGGCCTCACCGGGGAGCTGTTTTTT. Translating gives CASRMAGLTGELFF. The chain combines TRBV7-2 with TRBJ2-2; D might be TRBD2 (5 bases). This CDR3 region has 14 residues. In germline, CDR1 is SGHTA, CDR2 FQGNSA. Trimming took 6 bases from V and 4 from J, leaving 12 bases between them.

The J gene is TRBJ2-5, the V gene TRBV29-1; unclear D gene. The V and J ends lost 3 bases and 2 bases respectively, with 10 bases between them. The CDR3 has 13 amino acids. Germline-derived CDR1 and CDR2 are SQVTM and ANQGSEA. The CDR3 bases are TGCAGCGTTGAGAGTCAGCAACAAGAGACCCAGTACTTC. It yields the protein CSVESQQQETQYF.

This sequence joins TRBV30 and TRBJ1-1; no firm D call. Germline V lookup: CDR1 GTSNPN, CDR2 SVGIG (reference sequence). The CDR3 contains 12 residues. The V and J ends lost 4 bases and 4 bases respectively, with 10 bases between them. The CDR3 DNA reads TGTGCCTGGACGCGCGTTGCCACTGAAGCTTTCTTT. Protein product: CAWTRVATEAFF.

This chain links TRBV5-1 with TRBJ2-4; possibly TRBD2 for D (6 bases). Trimming removed 4 bases at V and 8 bases at J, with 16 bases between. This CDR3 comprises 14 residues. Germline CDR1 reads SGHRS; CDR2 reads YFSETQ. The CDR3 spells CASSRGKVDDIQYF. The CDR3 coding sequence is TGCGCCAGCAGCCGGGGGAAGGTCGACGACATTCAGTACTTC.

The J gene is TRBJ1-1, the V gene TRBV30, with TRBD1 matching over 7 bases. V shed 2 bases, J shed 7 bases, and the junction held 7 bases outside the gene matches. The CDR3 totals 13 residues. The germline gives CDR1 GTSNPN, CDR2 SVGIG (reference sequence). The CDR3 bases are TGTGCCTGGAGTCGGTATAGGGACAGTGAAGCTTTCTTT. This translates into CAWSRYRDSEAFF. The full variable domain, completed using reference TRBV30 and TRBJ1-1, is SQTIHQWPATLVQPVGSPLSLECTVEGTSNPNLYWYRQAAGRGLQLLFYSVGIGQISSEVPQNLSASRPQDRQFILSSKKLLLSDSGFYLCAWSRYRDSEAFFGQGTRLTVV.

The chain couples TRBV7-2 to TRBJ2-1, with 11 positions matching TRBD2. The V gene's germline CDR1 is SGHTA and CDR2 FQGNSA. With 5 bases clipped from V and 6 bases from J, the junction kept 6 bases outside the gene matches. The CDR3 loop spans 15 amino acids. In DNA, the CDR3 is TGTGCCAGCAGCCGTCTAGCGGGGGGATTCAATGAGCAGTTCTTC. It translates to CASSRLAGGFNEQFF.

This chain connects TRBV5-1 to TRBJ1-1, with 7 positions matching TRBD1. V shed 0 bases, J shed 6 bases, and the junction held 14 bases outside the gene matches. CDR1 and CDR2 from the germline V gene are SGHRS and YFSETQ. This CDR3 contains 17 residues. CDR3 nucleotide sequence: TGCGCCAGCAGCTTGGCCATCAGTTCCAGGGGGAGGCCTGAAGCTTTCTTT. This gives the protein CASSLAISSRGRPEAFF.

The gene calls are TRBV4-3 and TRBJ2-5, with D possibly being TRBD2 (6 bases). The ends were cut back, 0 bases at V and 2 bases at J, with 13 bases in the middle. Germline CDR1 LGHNA, CDR2 YSLEER. The CDR3 consists of 16 residues. The CDR3 spells CASSQELRLGQETQYF. As DNA, the CDR3 is TGCGCCAGCAGCCAAGAATTGCGACTAGGGCAAGAGACCCAGTACTTC.

The chain couples TRBV29-1 to TRBJ2-7, with a weak D call TRBD1 (5 bases). CDR3 length: 11 residues. Trimming removed 1 base from V and 6 bases from J, with 7 bases in between. Germline CDR1 and CDR2: SQVTM and ANQGSEA. Written as DNA, the CDR3 is TGCAGCGTTGAAGGTGGGGCCGAGCAGTACTTC. Encoded protein: CSVEGGAEQYF.

The chain has TRBV5-1 and TRBJ2-3; perhaps TRBD1 as D (6 bases). The V end lost 0 bases, the J end lost 0 bases, and 8 bases lay between the germline ends. Looked up from germline, CDR1 is SGHRS and CDR2 is YFSETQ. CDR3 size: 15 residues. This CDR3 reads CASSLGGRSTDTQYF. CDR3 nucleotide sequence: TGCGCCAGCAGCTTGGGGGGGCGTAGCACAGATACGCAGTATTTT.

CDR3 protein: CASSQVSIGTEAFF. The CDR3 DNA sequence: TGCGCCAGCAGCCAAGTGTCAATAGGGACCGAAGCTTTCTTT. The V and J genes are TRBV4-1 and TRBJ1-1, with a tentative D call TRBD1 (5 bases). Trimming took 1 base from V and 8 from J, leaving 14 bases between them. Per germline, CDR1 MGHRA and CDR2 YSYEKL. CDR3 length: 14 amino acids.

The chain is built from TRBV2 and TRBJ2-2; tentative D call: TRBD1 (5 bases). Per germline, CDR1 SNHLY and CDR2 FYNNEI. This CDR3 is 14 amino acids long. Trimming pared 4 bases from V and 0 bases from J, leaving 6 bases between. CDR3 in amino acids: CASSGQPNTGELFF. For the CDR3, the DNA is TGTGCCAGCAGTGGACAGCCGAACACCGGGGAGCTGTTTTTT.

This clone turned up a few times. This chain uses TRBV7-2 with TRBJ2-5; perhaps TRBD1 as D (8 bases). The V gene lost 5 bases and the J gene lost 5 bases, with 15 bases spanning the gap. The CDR3 consists of 14 residues. The germline gives CDR1 SGHTA, CDR2 FQGNSA. Written as DNA, the CDR3 is TGTGCCAGCAGCCTACAGGGGGGGGCGGAGACCCAGTACTTC. As protein: CASSLQGGAETQYF. Filled out from reference TRBV7-2 and TRBJ2-5, the complete variable domain reads GAGVSQSPSNKVTEKGKDVELRCDPISGHTALYWYRQSLGQGLEFLIYFQGNSAPDKSGLPSDRFSAERTGGSVSTLTIQRTQQEDSAVYLCASSLQGGAETQYFGPGTRLLVL.

The chain carries TRBV5-1 and TRBJ1-1; the match to TRBD1 covers 8 bases. In germline, CDR1 is SGHRS, CDR2 YFSETQ. J was trimmed by 0 bases and V by 5 bases; bases with no gene match: 6. The CDR3 is made up of 15 amino acids. In DNA, the CDR3 is TGCGCCAGCAGGGGCTGGGGACAGGTGAACACTGAAGCTTTCTTT. Residues: CASRGWGQVNTEAFF. Drawing the rest from reference TRBV5-1 and TRBJ1-1, the complete variable domain is KAGVTQTPRYLIKTRGQQVTLSCSPISGHRSVSWYQQTPGQGLQFLFEYFSETQRNKGNFPGRFSGRQFSNSRSEMNVSTLELGDSALYLCASRGWGQVNTEAFFGQGTRLTVV.

Here the CDR3 DNA reads TGCGCCAGCAGCCACGATGAAAAACTGTTTTTT. As protein: CASSHDEKLFF. The chain is built from TRBV4-1 and TRBJ1-4; D not certain. In germline, CDR1 is MGHRA, CDR2 YSYEKL. The CDR3 contains 11 residues. Trimming cost V 3 bases and J 6 bases, with 2 bases left between them.

This clone showed up just a few times. V gene TRBV30 combines with J gene TRBJ1-5; the D gene is possibly TRBD1 (6 bases). V gave up 2 bases and J gave up 6 bases, with 11 bases separating them. The CDR3 totals 13 residues. Germline V lookup: CDR1 GTSNPN, CDR2 SVGIG (reference sequence). The CDR3 protein is CAWSQGSAQPQHF. The CDR3 DNA follows: TGTGCCTGGAGTCAGGGGTCCGCTCAGCCCCAGCATTTT.